The 9 T cell receptor beta chains reported below all come from one sample, sequenced in a study of blood T cell repertoires in COVID-19 (dated by TCRdb to 2019 to 2021). Libraries were built with the immunoSEQ multiplex PCR assay. TCRdb stores this immuneACCESS table with in-frame sequences only. Part of the clones is absent; in the studies checked, under half of the shortfall reflects unresolved V genes, and no reason is known for the rest. This sample holds some 120,000 clones; about 93% were observed only once. Of the sample, about 2% is held by the ten largest clones. What was sequenced was peripheral blood. The receptors shown here come from a man in his fifties with COVID-19, enrolled during active disease.

The DNA of the CDR3 is TGTGCCAGTAAGCTGCTAGCGGGCCCAAGCTCCTACAATGAGCAGTTCTTC. Protein sequence: CASKLLAGPSSYNEQFF. The chain couples TRBV19 to TRBJ2-1; 8 positions agree with TRBD2. CDR1 and CDR2 (germline): LNHDA, SQIVND (reference sequence). Trimming removed 7 bases from V and 0 bases from J; junction bases left unmatched: 11. The CDR3 is made up of 17 amino acids. Supplemented by reference TRBV19 and TRBJ2-1, the full variable domain reads DGGITQSPKYLFRKEGQNVTLSCEQNLNHDAMYWYRQDPGQGLRLIYYSQIVNDFQKGDIAEGYSVSREKKESFPLTVTSAQKNPTAFYLCASKLLAGPSSYNEQFFGPGTRLTVL.

The chain carries TRBV5-6 and TRBJ1-1; 7 nucleotides match TRBD1. Looked up from germline, CDR1 is SGHDT and CDR2 is YYEEEE. The CDR3 is 12 amino acids. Trimming removed 5 bases from V and 6 bases from J; junction bases left unmatched: 4. CDR3 in DNA: TGTGCCAGCAGAACAGGGGTCGCTGAAGCTTTCTTT. Translating it yields CASRTGVAEAFF.

This rearrangement joins TRBV5-4 to TRBJ1-2, with D tentatively TRBD1 (5 bases). CDR3 length equals 12 residues. Germline lookup yields CDR1 SGHNT and CDR2 YYREEE (reference sequence). V lost 4 bases and J 7 bases, leaving 11 bases between the germline ends. The CDR3 sequence: CASSITGAGYTF. CDR3 nucleotides: TGTGCCAGCAGCATAACTGGGGCTGGCTACACCTTC.

This chain joins TRBV18 and TRBJ2-1; 16 bases agree with TRBD2. The V gene end was trimmed by 6 bases and the J gene end by 8 bases; junction bases not matched to a gene: 7. CDR3 length: 16 amino acids. Germline values: CDR1 KGHSH, CDR2 LQKENI. The CDR3 here is CASSRQGLAGGDEQFF. In nucleotides, the CDR3 is TGTGCCAGCTCTCGCCAGGGACTAGCGGGAGGGGATGAGCAGTTCTTC.

This chain joins TRBV19 and TRBJ2-4; D might be TRBD2 (6 bases). Between the trimmed V and J ends, which lost 5 bases and 11 bases, there was a span of 22 bases. Germline CDR1 and CDR2: LNHDA and SQIVND (reference sequence). The CDR3 sequence is 15 residues long. CDR3 region: CASSLMGGEGQVQYF. The CDR3 DNA reads as TGTGCCAGTAGTCTCATGGGGGGAGAGGGTCAAGTTCAGTACTTC.

The genes are TRBV5-1 and TRBJ2-3; 16 nucleotides match TRBD2. The CDR3 has 18 residues. Unmatched junction bases numbered 6, after V lost 4 bases and J lost 1 base. Germline V lookup: CDR1 SGHRS, CDR2 YFSETQ. DNA for the CDR3: TGCGCCAGCAGCACGGGACTAGCGGGAGGGTTCGGCACAGATACGCAGTATTTT. This codes for CASSTGLAGGFGTDTQYF.

The chain combines TRBV11-3 with TRBJ2-7; 14 bases map to TRBD2. After removal of 5 bases from V and 5 bases from J, the junction contained 2 bases not matched to a gene. Germline V gene lookup returns CDR1 SGHNT and CDR2 YENEEA. This CDR3 region has 14 residues. The CDR3 sequence: CASSGGLAGDEQYF. CDR3 coding DNA: TGTGCCAGCAGCGGGGGACTAGCGGGAGACGAGCAGTACTTC.

The V gene is TRBV2, the J gene TRBJ2-3; 8 nucleotides agree with TRBD1. V shed 6 bases and J 4 bases; nucleotides not matched to a gene: 6. There are 14 residues in the CDR3. Looked up from germline, CDR1 is SNHLY and CDR2 is FYNNEI. The CDR3 nucleotides read TGTGCCAGCAGGGTAGACAGGGGTGCAGATACGCAGTATTTT. It yields the protein CASRVDRGADTQYF.

CDR3 sequence reads: CAISESRDSNTEAFF. CDR3 nucleotides: TGTGCCATCAGTGAGTCGAGGGACAGCAACACTGAAGCTTTCTTT. V and J are TRBV10-3 and TRBJ1-1; 7 nucleotides line up with TRBD1. V lost 0 bases, J lost 2 bases, and 3 bases stayed unmatched. CDR3 length: 15 residues. The V gene's germline CDR1 is ENHRY and CDR2 SYGVKD.